Reported below is one T cell receptor (beta chain). What it binds is unknown. The PCR contained 60 Vbeta and 13 Jbeta primers. Measured with immunoSEQ multiplex PCR; TCRdb has only the in-frame clones, and not every one. The sample holds about 140,000 clones; roughly 79% are singletons and the top ten take more than 1.5%. This sample is part of a study of cytomegalovirus exposure and HLA in healthy donors. Study findings and constraints: In a later analysis, HLA-associated beta chains showed higher expansion and lower generation probabilities than comparable chains. Per a prior analysis, the majority of TCR beta V segments were productive roughly 90% or roughly 30% of the time. A later analysis appeared to link common viral pathogens to several of the most significant clusters.

In nominal health when sampled, donors likely had unrecorded immune exposures nonetheless. The TCR comes from a woman in her 40s in good health and CMV-seronegative. Input material: PBMCs.

The CDR3 sequence: CAISGTGNQPQHF. The CDR3 DNA is TGTGCCATCAGTGGGACAGGAAATCAGCCCCAGCATTTT. This chain connects TRBV10-3 to TRBJ1-5, with TRBD1 matching over 7 bases. CDR1 ENHRY and CDR2 SYGVKD come from the germline V gene. The junction had 1 base not matched to a gene; V was cut back by 4 bases and J by 4 bases. The CDR3 has 13 amino acids.